A single sample is the source of the 5 T cell receptor beta chains below, sequenced in a study of T cell repertoires and Cas9 in healthy adults. Sequenced by immunoSEQ multiplex PCR; TCRdb stores in-frame clones only, minus some. The repertoire includes approximately 14,000 clones, approximately 91% of them detected once, and about 2.1% sits in the top ten. Sequenced material: Tregs (CD4+, CD25+, CD127-, CD137-, CD154-) from PBMCs; culture status not recorded. The receptors shown here come from a human donor in good health.

This chain joins TRBV18 and TRBJ1-1; tentative D call: TRBD1 (5 bases). V lost 2 bases and J 3 bases, leaving 7 bases between the germline ends. The V gene's germline CDR1 is KGHSH and CDR2 LQKENI. The CDR3 covers 13 residues. CDR3 sequence reads: CASSPVGHTEAFF. The CDR3 DNA sequence: TGTGCCAGCTCACCAGTGGGACACACTGAAGCTTTCTTT.

The chain uses TRBV29-1 and TRBJ2-5, with D perhaps matching TRBD2 (6 bases). This CDR3 spans 14 amino acids. Germline values: CDR1 SQVTM, CDR2 ANQGSEA. Trimming stripped 1 base from V and 0 bases from J, with 9 bases between. The CDR3 DNA is TGCAGCGTTGAAGGTGGGAGGAACCAAGAGACCCAGTACTTC. As protein: CSVEGGRNQETQYF.

V gene TRBV27 combines with J gene TRBJ2-5, with 10 nucleotides matching TRBD1. V shed 5 bases, J shed 11 bases, and the junction held 14 bases outside the gene matches. The germline V gene has CDR1 MNHEY and CDR2 SMNVEV (reference sequence). The CDR3 runs to 15 residues. In nucleotides, the CDR3 is TGTGCCAGCAGTATGAGAAGGGACAGGGGTTTAGAGCAGTACTTC. Amino acid sequence: CASSMRRDRGLEQYF.

This rearrangement joins TRBV5-1 to TRBJ1-3; TRBD1 is a possible D gene (6 bases). This CDR3 spans 16 amino acids. The V end was cut by 1 base, the J end by 0 bases, with 11 bases between. The germline CDR1 and CDR2 sequences are SGHRS and YFSETQ. CDR3 in DNA: TGCGCCAGCAGCTTGCAGGGGAGAGACTCTGGAAACACCATATATTTT. Its protein is CASSLQGRDSGNTIYF.

V and J are TRBV10-2 and TRBJ1-1, with D possibly TRBD1 on 5 matching bases. V was trimmed by 5 bases and J by 6 bases, leaving 16 bases between them. The CDR3 runs to 14 residues. Per the germline V gene, CDR1 is WSHSY and CDR2 is SAAADI. The CDR3 region is CASSLGDLRAEAFF. The CDR3 coding sequence is TGCGCCAGCAGTTTAGGGGACCTAAGGGCTGAAGCTTTCTTT.